This T cell receptor (beta chain) was captured by sequencing in a study of blood T cell repertoires in COVID-19. For the study at large: The study drew acute and convalescent COVID-19 samples from the United States, Italy and Spain. PBMCs, B-cell-depleted T cells, or T cells provided the cDNA or gDNA that made up the material.

V was trimmed by 0 bases and J by 2 bases, leaving 10 bases between them. The CDR3 spans 16 residues. Germline CDR1 reads ENHRY; CDR2 reads SYGVKD. In the study's own analysis: Amplification of reference gene primers provided the estimated nucleated cell counts. The repertoire was sequenced with immunoSEQ multiplex PCR; TCRdb's copy has only in-frame clones and lacks some. That table is the source of V, J and clone size, and D and trimming were worked out from the DNA. This sample has 250,000 or so clones, with less than 90% found just once. The genes are TRBV10-3 and TRBJ2-2; D not resolved. Sequenced sample: peripheral blood. The origin of this receptor is a man between 60 and 70 years old with acute or convalescent COVID-19. The CDR3 DNA reads as TGTGCCATCAGTGAGTCGACTGGTGATAACACCGGGGAGCTGTTTTTT. It yields the protein CAISESTGDNTGELFF.